The next 22 T cell receptor beta chains were all read from a single sample in a study of OX40 agonist ivuxolimab in advanced cancers. Library preparation used the immunoSEQ multiplex PCR assay. TCRdb carries this immuneACCESS record with in-frame sequences only. Its versions omit some clonotypes, under half of them owing to an unresolved V gene in the studies checked, with the rest unexplained. This sample lists around 57,000 clones; roughly 84% were detected once. Approximately 0.57% of the sample is held by the ten biggest clonotypes. Material: CD4+ or CD8+ T cells sorted from blood, obtained in a trial of the OX40 agonist ivuxolimab. These receptors all stem from an adult with an advanced solid tumor such as melanoma, head and neck, liver or kidney cancer.

This chain uses TRBV19 with TRBJ2-1; possible D gene TRBD1, 5 bases. Germline V gene lookup returns CDR1 LNHDA and CDR2 SQIVND (reference sequence). This CDR3 spans 15 amino acids. The ends were cut back, 5 bases at V and 3 bases at J, with 14 bases in the middle. The chain's CDR3 is CASSQGVRYYNEQFF. CDR3 DNA: TGTGCCAGTAGTCAGGGTGTTAGGTACTACAATGAGCAGTTCTTC.

The chain joins TRBV18 to TRBJ2-3; D unclear. CDR1 KGHSH and CDR2 LQKENI come from the germline V gene. V was pared by 0 bases and J by 4 bases, with 11 bases between. CDR3 size: 15 residues. CDR3 loop: CASSPPFMSADTQYF. Written as DNA, the CDR3 is TGTGCCAGCTCACCACCGTTTATGTCCGCAGATACGCAGTATTTT.

This rearrangement joins TRBV5-4 to TRBJ2-1; weak D call: TRBD2 (5 bases). The CDR3 is 16 amino acids. Trimming stripped 0 bases from V and 5 bases from J, with 15 bases between. Per germline, CDR1 SGHNT and CDR2 YYREEE (reference sequence). Here the CDR3 reads CASSLGASLGHNEQFF. DNA of the CDR3: TGTGCCAGCAGCTTGGGGGCTAGCTTAGGCCACAATGAGCAGTTCTTC.

The chain joins TRBV2 to TRBJ1-1; 12 bases are shared with TRBD1. The junction had 16 bases not matched to a gene; V was cut back by 7 bases and J by 1 base. This CDR3 has 19 amino acids. Germline CDR1 and CDR2: SNHLY and FYNNEI. The CDR3 sequence: CASNLGGTGGAGRNTEAFF. CDR3 bases: TGTGCCAGCAACCTGGGAGGGACAGGGGGCGCCGGGCGGAACACTGAAGCTTTCTTT. Filled out from reference TRBV2 and TRBJ1-1, the complete variable domain reads EPEVTQTPSHQVTQMGQEVILRCVPISNHLYFYWYRQILGQKVEFLVSFYNNEISEKSEIFDDQFSVERPDGSNFTLKIRSTKLEDSAMYFCASNLGGTGGAGRNTEAFFGQGTRLTVV.

V is TRBV7-2 and J is TRBJ2-1; 8 bases map to TRBD2. The CDR3 spans 12 residues. Germline V gene sequence: CDR1 SGHTA, CDR2 FQGNSA. J was trimmed by 13 bases and V by 3 bases; bases with no gene match: 5. CDR3 nucleotide sequence: TGTGCCAGCAGCTTTAGCGGGATTGGTCAGTTCTTC. This sequence encodes CASSFSGIGQFF.

The chain couples TRBV27 to TRBJ2-3, with 8 positions matching TRBD1. Germline CDR1 and CDR2: MNHEY and SMNVEV (reference sequence). With 4 bases clipped from V and 3 bases from J, the junction kept 6 bases outside the gene matches. The CDR3 loop spans 15 amino acids. CDR3 in DNA: TGTGCCAGCAGTTCCCGACAGGGGTGGACAGATACGCAGTATTTT. This encodes CASSSRQGWTDTQYF.

This clone was observed a few times. The chain has TRBV11-1 and TRBJ1-4; no firm D call. Trimming removed 7 bases at V and 4 bases at J, with 10 bases between. This CDR3 region has 13 residues. Germline-derived CDR1 and CDR2 are SGHAT and FQDESV (reference sequence). The DNA for the CDR3 is TGTGCCAGCACCCGACGAGTTAATGAAAAACTGTTTTTT. It encodes CASTRRVNEKLFF. Filled out from reference TRBV11-1 and TRBJ1-4, the complete variable domain reads EAEVAQSPRYKITEKSQAVAFWCDPISGHATLYWYRQILGQGPELLVQFQDESVVDDSQLPKDRFSAERLKGVDSTLKIQPAELGDSAMYLCASTRRVNEKLFFGSGTQLSVL.

The chain carries TRBV9 and TRBJ2-5; TRBD2 matches 8 bases. Germline V gene data show CDR1 as SGDLS and CDR2 as YYNGEE. V dropped 0 bases and J dropped 0; count of bases not matched to a gene: 4. This CDR3 spans 16 amino acids. The CDR3, as DNA: TGTGCCAGCAGCGTAGATGCTAGCGGGTACCAAGAGACCCAGTACTTC. It specifies CASSVDASGYQETQYF. Full variable domain (missing parts from reference TRBV9 and TRBJ2-5): DSGVTQTPKHLITATGQRVTLRCSPRSGDLSVYWYQQSLDQGLQFLIQYYNGEERAKGNILERFSAQQFPDLHSELNLSSLELGDSALYFCASSVDASGYQETQYFGPGTRLLVL.

The V call is TRBV30, the J call TRBJ2-3; 8 bases map to TRBD2. The CDR3 length is 15 residues. Trimming removed 5 bases from V and 5 bases from J; junction bases left unmatched: 12. Germline loops: CDR1 GTSNPN, CDR2 SVGIG (reference sequence). CDR3 DNA sequence: TGTGCCTGGGGCGGGGGACTAGGGGAAAGAGATACGCAGTATTTT. Encoded protein: CAWGGGLGERDTQYF.

This CDR3 reads CAWSVEPSGRSNEQYF. The CDR3 region has the DNA TGTGCCTGGAGTGTTGAGCCTAGCGGGAGGTCCAACGAGCAGTACTTC. The rearrangement links TRBV30 to TRBJ2-7, with 11 bases that match TRBD2. Trimming removed 0 bases from V and 5 bases from J; junction bases left unmatched: 9. The V gene's germline CDR1 is GTSNPN and CDR2 SVGIG (reference sequence). This CDR3 has 16 amino acids.

The chain couples TRBV6-1 to TRBJ1-3, with no clear D. Germline V lookup: CDR1 MNHNS, CDR2 SASEGT. This CDR3 region has 13 residues. Deletions cut 3 bases from V and 0 bases from J, with 3 bases between. CDR3: CASSDVSGNTIYF. DNA for the CDR3: TGTGCCAGCAGTGACGTCTCTGGAAACACCATATATTTT.

The chain couples TRBV5-6 to TRBJ2-5; D is possibly TRBD2 (5 bases). Germline V CDR1 and CDR2: SGHDT, YYEEEE. Trimming took 2 bases from V and 1 from J, leaving 12 bases between them. The CDR3 extends over 15 amino acids. DNA of the CDR3: TGTGCCAGCAGCTTTTCCGGGGAAGGCCAAGAGACCCAGTACTTC. It translates to CASSFSGEGQETQYF.

The gene calls are TRBV5-8 and TRBJ2-1, with 7 bases lining up with TRBD2. This CDR3 comprises 16 residues. CDR1 SGHTS and CDR2 YDEGEE come from the germline V gene. Trimming cost V 2 bases and J 9 bases; bases outside gene matches: 14. CDR3 region: CASSLGLRELKGEQFF. CDR3 nucleotide sequence: TGTGCCAGCAGCTTAGGTTTGCGGGAGCTTAAGGGTGAGCAGTTCTTC.

CDR3 nucleotide sequence: TGTGCCAGCAGTTTCGGGACCGGTACCTACGAGCAGTACTTC. Translating it yields CASSFGTGTYEQYF. This sequence joins TRBV6-6 and TRBJ2-7; D possibly uses TRBD1 or TRBD2 (5 bases each). Per germline, CDR1 MNHNY and CDR2 SVGAGI (reference sequence). V lost 4 bases to trimming and J lost 2 bases, with 12 bases between them. This CDR3 has 14 amino acids.

This chain uses TRBV27 with TRBJ2-1, with D tentatively TRBD2 (5 bases). The CDR3 is 15 residues long. V gave up 5 bases and J gave up 0 bases, with 11 bases separating them. Germline CDR1 MNHEY, CDR2 SMNVEV (reference sequence). The CDR3 loop reads CASSRQAASYNEQFF. The CDR3 DNA is TGTGCCAGCAGTCGACAAGCGGCCTCCTACAATGAGCAGTTCTTC.

The rearrangement joins TRBV15 to TRBJ1-2; D gene unclear. The V gene lost 5 bases and the J gene lost 5 bases, with 12 bases spanning the gap. CDR1 and CDR2 from the germline V gene are LNHNV and YYDKDF (reference sequence). This CDR3 spans 13 amino acids. In DNA form, the CDR3 reads TGTGCCACCAGCCCGGGCGCCCGTTATGGCTACACCTTC. This gives the protein CATSPGARYGYTF.

This chain joins TRBV5-8 and TRBJ2-7; D gene ambiguous. In germline, CDR1 is SGHTS, CDR2 YDEGEE. This CDR3 contains 12 residues. V lost 4 bases, J lost 4 bases, and 9 bases lay in between. The CDR3 DNA sequence: TGTGCCAGCAGCCTCCGGACGTACGAGCAGTACTTC. Translated: CASSLRTYEQYF. The whole variable domain, remainder taken from reference TRBV5-8 and TRBJ2-7, is EAGVTQSPTHLIKTRGQQATLRCSPISGHTSVYWYQQALGLGLQFLLWYDEGEERNRGNFPPRFSGRQFPNYSSELNVNALELEDSALYLCASSLRTYEQYFGPGTRLTVT.

This chain joins TRBV5-6 and TRBJ2-3; D might be TRBD2 (5 bases). This CDR3 has 16 residues. V was trimmed by 1 base and J by 2 bases, leaving 14 bases between them. Germline-derived CDR1 and CDR2 are SGHDT and YYEEEE. The CDR3 sequence: CASSLFPAEYTDTQYF. The DNA of the CDR3 is TGTGCCAGCAGCTTGTTTCCAGCGGAGTACACAGATACGCAGTATTTT. The full variable domain, rest sourced from reference TRBV5-6 and TRBJ2-3, is DAGVTQSPTHLIKTRGQQVTLRCSPKSGHDTVSWYQQALGQGPQFIFQYYEEEERQRGNFPDRFSGHQFPNYSSELNVNALLLGDSALYLCASSLFPAEYTDTQYFGPGTRLTVL.

Relative to its sample, this clone is medium-sized. This chain joins TRBV6-5 and TRBJ1-2; D remains ambiguous. Germline values: CDR1 MNHEY, CDR2 SVGAGI. V was trimmed by 5 bases and J by 2 bases, leaving 9 bases between them. The CDR3 is made up of 13 amino acids. CDR3 amino acids: CASSSTLNYGYTF. The CDR3, as DNA: TGTGCCAGCAGTAGTACTCTCAACTATGGCTACACCTTC.

The V call is TRBV2, the J call TRBJ2-7, with D perhaps TRBD1 (6 bases). The CDR3 runs 15 residues. Germline V gene data show CDR1 as SNHLY and CDR2 as FYNNEI. Deletions cut 6 bases from V and 2 bases from J, with 17 bases between. CDR3 DNA: TGTGCCAGCAGGAACACAGGGAACAAGGCCTACGAGCAGTACTTC. Amino acids: CASRNTGNKAYEQYF.

The chain is built from TRBV7-6 and TRBJ1-5, with 10 bases lining up with TRBD1. The CDR3 spans 14 residues. Trimming at V came to 2 bases and at J to 7 bases, leaving 2 bases not matched to a gene. Germline V gene data show CDR1 as SGHVS and CDR2 as FNYEAQ. The CDR3 protein is CASSLWDRGQPQHF. The CDR3 region has the DNA TGTGCCAGCAGCTTATGGGACAGGGGCCAGCCCCAGCATTTT.

This chain joins TRBV27 and TRBJ2-5, with D unclear. The ends were cut back, 6 bases at V and 7 bases at J, with 6 bases in the middle. The CDR3 has 10 amino acids. CDR1 is MNHEY, CDR2 SMNVEV, per germline (reference sequence). The DNA for the CDR3 is TGTGCCAGCAGCCGCAGGACCCAGTACTTC. Its translation: CASSRRTQYF.